This record looks at one T cell receptor (beta chain) sequence and its context. Germline V gene sequence: CDR1 SGHDT, CDR2 YYEEEE. The V gene lost 4 bases and the J gene lost 15 bases, with 21 bases spanning the gap. The CDR3 extends over 13 amino acids. The data derive from a study of cytomegalovirus exposure and HLA in healthy donors. PCR involved 60 Vbeta and 13 Jbeta primers. Using immunoSEQ multiplex PCR, the repertoire was profiled, and TCRdb retains in-frame clones only, with some absent. Of roughly 200,000 clones in the sample, almost 70% are singletons; the top ten hold around 2.6%. The specimen was PBMCs. The clonotype originates from a man aged 40-55 years in good health and CMV-seropositive. V usage is TRBV5-6 and J usage is TRBJ2-3, with a tentative D call TRBD2 (5 bases). The CDR3 sequence is CASSLSAGLSPYF. CDR3 nucleotides: TGTGCCAGCAGCCTCAGTGCTGGACTTTCTCCATATTTT.